This TCR beta chain was found in a study of blood T cell repertoires in COVID-19. For the study at large: Spain, Italy and the United States supplied samples that represented acute and convalescent COVID-19.

Using immunoSEQ multiplex PCR, the repertoire was profiled, and TCRdb retains in-frame clones only, with some absent. The data contain under 13,000 clones, roughly 83% of them singletons. The CDR3 is 14 residues long. V was pared by 4 bases and J by 5 bases, with 6 bases of the junction left unmatched. Germline CDR1 and CDR2: SGHRS and YFSETQ. V is TRBV5-1 and J is TRBJ2-1; 7 nucleotides line up with TRBD1. This receptor was identified in a human donor in a cohort sampled during active COVID-19. The specimen was peripheral blood. The CDR3 protein is CASSRSGTDNEQFF. The DNA for the CDR3 is TGCGCCAGCAGCAGGTCCGGGACAGACAATGAGCAGTTCTTC.